This T cell receptor (beta chain) came from a study of early T cells in non-severe SARS-CoV-2 infection (dated by TCRdb to the early 2020s). Background on the whole study: Bulk RNA from unsorted whole blood was used for TCR sequencing, so alpha and beta chains could not be paired. Broad study findings and their caveats: VDJdb matching was skewed toward anti-spike CD8 responses and likely underestimated virus-specific expansions, missing private and CD4 specificities.

Library preparation used 5' RACE. The sequencer listed for this sample is NextSeq 500. Unique molecular identifiers were attached to individual cDNA molecules in the TCR library protocol so that sequencing error and PCR bias could be corrected. TCR alpha and beta chains were both sequenced, and the abundances of alpha and beta sequences in each sample were closely correlated with each other. As for the authors' bioinformatics: Decombinator V4 was used to annotate TCR sequences for V gene, J gene and CDR3. TCRs were defined as expanded if a significant change between any two time points was detected under a Poisson model with p below 0.0001. Abundances of TCRs were expressed as counts per million after normalisation to the total number of TCRs sequenced in each sample. TRAV1-2 paired with TRAJ12, TRAJ20 or TRAJ33 defined MAIT TCRs, while TRAV10 paired with TRAJ18 defined iNKT TCRs. VDJdb, accessed on 1 November 2021, was searched for TCRs annotated for CMV, EBV and SARS-CoV-2, and TCRs annotated for more than one antigen were excluded. TCRdb itself trimmed the public reads at Q25 with fastp, ran MiXCR and retained productive beta chains. Entries are consolidated by CDR3 protein sequence, retaining the most common genes and DNA. The V and J calls and clone size come from TCRdb's table, not from the authors' own analysis. The sample has about 100,000 distinct CDR3 sequences on record, about an eighth of them singletons. The ten top clones hold 6% to 7.5% of the sample.

Concerning this clonotype itself: It has no known antigen specificity. Within one base of it there is no much larger clone, and no base qualities were kept.

This was a case-control study nested in a cohort of healthcare workers in London, UK, who had nasopharyngeal swab PCR tests and blood samples taken every week. Healthcare workers were recruited during the week of the UK lockdown, between 23 and 31 March 2020, and followed weekly for up to roughly 15 weeks. After removal of 3 bases from V and 2 bases from J, the junction retains 4 bases not matched to a gene. The germline V gene gives CDR1 as SGHRS and CDR2 as YFSETQ. The CDR3 runs 16 residues from the cysteine to the phenylalanine. Only the CDR3 part of the read is kept: 48 bases, read in frame from the first base.

The TCR sequence derives from an adult who was a healthcare worker with PCR-confirmed SARS-CoV-2 infection or an uninfected control (not recorded which). The chain was built from TRBV5-1 and TRBJ2-1; 11 of the junction bases match TRBD2. The specimen sequenced was whole blood. The DNA sequence is as follows: TGCGCCAGCAGCTCTAGCGGGAGGTCAGCCTACAATGAGCAGTTCTTC. Protein translation: CASSSSGRSAYNEQFF.